The present T cell receptor (beta chain) was sequenced within a study of CD8 T cells in ankylosing spondylitis. General study results and limits: Within peripheral blood, clones linked to disease were CD8+ and relatively rare. It was reported that disease-linked clones were significantly enriched in matched ankylosing spondylitis synovial fluid. In synovial fluid and blood from reactive arthritis, some motif variants were previously reported.

This clonotype was counted ten times or more. The antigen remains undetermined. As the method for making TCR beta libraries, quantitative 5'-RACE with molecular barcodes was used. TCRdb redid the calling of the 5' RACE reads with MiXCR, one entry per CDR3 protein. The table shows about 240,000 distinct CDR3 sequences, with approximately 9% occurring only once. Material: blood, either unsorted or a sorted T cell fraction (not recorded which). This clonotype was obtained from a male donor with ankylosing spondylitis or in good health (not recorded which).

In nucleotides, the CDR3 is TGCGCCAGCAGTGCGTCCCTTCCCGGGGAGCTGTTTTTT. Amino acids: CASSASLPGELFF. This chain joins TRBV5-1 and TRBJ2-2; D unresolved. Germline V gene lookup returns CDR1 SGHRS and CDR2 YFSETQ. The CDR3 spans 13 residues. V lost 5 bases and J 6 bases, leaving 11 bases between the germline ends.